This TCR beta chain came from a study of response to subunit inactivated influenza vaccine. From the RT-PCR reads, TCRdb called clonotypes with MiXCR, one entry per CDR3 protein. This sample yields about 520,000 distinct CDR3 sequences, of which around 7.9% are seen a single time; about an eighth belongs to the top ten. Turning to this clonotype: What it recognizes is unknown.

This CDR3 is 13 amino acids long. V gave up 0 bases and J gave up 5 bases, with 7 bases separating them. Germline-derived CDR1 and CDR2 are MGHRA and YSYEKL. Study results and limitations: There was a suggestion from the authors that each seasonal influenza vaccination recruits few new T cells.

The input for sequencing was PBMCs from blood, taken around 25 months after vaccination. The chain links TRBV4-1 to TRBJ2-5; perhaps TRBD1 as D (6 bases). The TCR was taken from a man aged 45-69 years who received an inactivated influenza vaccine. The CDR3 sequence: CASSQDQGETQYF. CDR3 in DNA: TGCGCCAGCAGCCAAGATCAGGGGGAGACCCAGTACTTC.